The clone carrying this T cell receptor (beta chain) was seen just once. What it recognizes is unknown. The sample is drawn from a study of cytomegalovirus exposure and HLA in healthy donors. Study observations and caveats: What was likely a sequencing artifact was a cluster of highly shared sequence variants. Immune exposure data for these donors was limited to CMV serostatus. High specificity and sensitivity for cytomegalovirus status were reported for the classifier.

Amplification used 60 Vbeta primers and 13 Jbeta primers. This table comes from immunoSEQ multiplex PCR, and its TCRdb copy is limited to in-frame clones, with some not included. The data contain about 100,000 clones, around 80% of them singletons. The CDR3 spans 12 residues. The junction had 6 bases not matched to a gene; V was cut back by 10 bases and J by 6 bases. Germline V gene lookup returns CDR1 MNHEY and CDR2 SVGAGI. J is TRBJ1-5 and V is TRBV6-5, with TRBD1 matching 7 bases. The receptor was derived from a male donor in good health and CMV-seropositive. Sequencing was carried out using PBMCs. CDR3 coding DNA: TGTGCCACCTCGACAGGGTCTCAGCCCCAGCATTTT. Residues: CATSTGSQPQHF.